This T cell receptor beta chain was profiled in a study of T cells in Graves' hyperthyroidism and ophthalmopathy (dated by TCRdb to between 2017 and 2020). Turning to the overall study: Peripheral blood samples were taken at initial diagnosis, before any treatment was given. To identify TCR V-J signatures that set the groups apart, the researchers used a discovery cohort of about a hundred patients, made up of about 44 with Graves' ophthalmopathy and about 59 with stable Graves' hyperthyroidism. Prospective prediction of ophthalmopathy was tested in an independent validation cohort consisting of under 20 hyperthyroidism patients and around 17 patients who later progressed to ophthalmopathy. The 90 or so discovery patients were randomly split 7:3 into training and test sets. In addition, the study compared T-cell repertoires in thyroid tissue and in blood from 6 or 7 Graves' hyperthyroidism patients. After blood sampling, hyperthyroidism patients were treated with methimazole at a starting dose of 30 mg daily, and ophthalmopathy patients were treated with high-dose intravenous methylprednisolone. The paper describes TCR Vbeta CDR3 sequencing of some 130 peripheral blood samples, made up of around 41 ophthalmopathy patients, around 78 hyperthyroidism patients and roughly 17 progressor patients.

General findings and caveats noted by the study authors: In validation, progression to ophthalmopathy was predicted by the model with 55% to 71% sensitivity and roughly 76% specificity, a median of about 6.4 months before onset. A 13 V-J signature model separated ophthalmopathy from stable hyperthyroidism, with approximately 87% sensitivity and roughly 81% specificity in cross-validation and 80%/75% in testing. Most expanded thyroid clonotypes (frequency above 0.001) were also found in blood, which suggests that blood repertoires may mirror thyroid immune responses. No statistical method was used to fix the sample size in advance, and group allocation was not hidden from the investigators.

On this clonotype itself: Its antigen is currently not known. Base qualities are not recorded, but no much larger clone differs from it by a single base.

The CDR3 measures 13 amino acids from cysteine to phenylalanine. Only CDR3 DNA remains: 39 bases, in frame from the first base. Trimming at the junction amounts to 4 bases on V and 7 bases on J, and the germline ends lie 10 bases apart. Reading the germline V gene (reference sequence) gives CDR1 SEHNR and CDR2 FQNEAQ. Amplification of TCR beta CDR3 regions was carried out from RNA transcripts. The TCR CDR3 was subjected to a first round of RT-PCR using the HTBI primer set and the Qiagen OneStep RT-PCR kit. The libraries were constructed in a second round of multiplex PCR and then size-selected and purified. Paired-end sequencing of the libraries was performed with 100 bp reads on an Illumina HiSeq2000. The authors' pipeline ran thus. SOAPnuke was used to process the raw data, throwing out any read that contained adapters or uncalled bases, had a mean Phred below 15, or lacked an exact constant-primer or identifier match. High-quality paired reads were merged with COPE v1.2.5, and unique nucleotide sequences were defined as clonotypes. MiTCR v1.1 was used to align clonotypes to the IMGT TRBV, TRBD and TRBJ reference segments. Only V-J combinations with frequency above 0.0001, covering about 99% of repertoires, were analysed. The TCS score was defined as the ratio of F50 (clonal expansion) to E x V (chaos), calculated using BLOSUM62-based TCRdist between CDR3 peptides within each V-J. Welch's t-statistics and random forest reduced around 510 V-J features to fewer than 15, which were used in a naive Bayes classifier (R e1071). TCRdb cleaned the public reads at Q25 with fastp, built clones with MiXCR and kept in-frame beta chains. Each entry is one CDR3 protein sequence, shown with its most common DNA and genes. TCRdb, not the authors, supplied the V and J calls. In all, the sample holds about 600,000 distinct CDR3 sequences, and about a sixth of those were seen once. The top ten hold 2.5% to 4% of the sample.

Ophthalmopathy patients had moderately to severely active disease, Clinical Activity Score of at least 3, NOSPECS grade of at least 4, and duration under 3 months. Any patient with an uncontrolled infection, another autoimmune disease, pregnancy or lactation was excluded. Clinical symptoms, serum thyroxine and TRAb, thyroid ultrasound, and orbital computed tomography formed the basis for the diagnoses. PBMCs were isolated from approximately 10 ml of fresh peripheral blood by Ficoll-Paque density gradient centrifugation. Total RNA was extracted with Trizol reagent, and quality was checked on an Agilent 2100 Bioanalyzer.

The rearranged chain carries TRBV7-9 and TRBJ2-2; the D gene lacks a confident call. The clonotype originates from a woman aged 40-49 years with Graves' ophthalmopathy. The sequenced sample was blood. The DNA sequence is as follows: TGTGCCAGCAGCTCTAATCCCGGCGGGGAGCTGTTTTTT. It encodes CASSSNPGGELFF.